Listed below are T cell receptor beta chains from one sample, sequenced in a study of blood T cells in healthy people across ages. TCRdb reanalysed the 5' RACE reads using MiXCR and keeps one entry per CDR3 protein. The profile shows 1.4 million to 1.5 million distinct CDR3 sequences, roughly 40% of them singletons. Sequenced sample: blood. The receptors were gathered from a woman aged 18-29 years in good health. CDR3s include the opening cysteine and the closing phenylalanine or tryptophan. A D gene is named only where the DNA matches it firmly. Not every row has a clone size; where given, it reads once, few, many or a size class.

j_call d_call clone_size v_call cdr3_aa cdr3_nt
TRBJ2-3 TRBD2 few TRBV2 CASQDVGGASGINPKSTDTQYF TGTGCCAGCCAAGACGTAGGAGGGGCTAGCGGGATTAACCCCAAAAGCACAGATACGCAGTATTTT
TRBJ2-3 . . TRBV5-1 CASTDTYTQYF TGCGCCAGTACGGATACCTATACGCAGTATTTT
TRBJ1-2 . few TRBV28 CASSLTSTGGGGYTF TGTGCCAGCAGTCTCACGTCGACAGGAGGGGGTGGCTACACCTTC
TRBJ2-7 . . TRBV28 CASSTNHYEQYF TGTGCCAGCAGTACAAATCACTACGAGCAGTACTTC
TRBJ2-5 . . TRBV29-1 CSVGLRTEETQYF TGCAGCGTTGGCCTACGGACTGAAGAGACCCAGTACTTC
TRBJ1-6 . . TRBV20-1 CSARGGRTRGNSPLHF TGCAGTGCTAGAGGGGGGAGGACCAGGGGTAATTCACCCCTCCACTTT
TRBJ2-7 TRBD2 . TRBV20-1 CSASSLAVLYEQYF TGCAGTGCTAGCTCGCTAGCGGTGCTCTACGAGCAGTACTTC
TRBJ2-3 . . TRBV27 CASNLSTPSTDTQYF TGTGCCAGCAATTTATCGACCCCCAGCACAGATACGCAGTATTTT
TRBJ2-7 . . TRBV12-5 CASGLVHEQYF TGTGCTAGTGGTTTGGTCCACGAGCAGTACTTC
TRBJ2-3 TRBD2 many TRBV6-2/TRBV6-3 CASGLAGSTDTQYF TGTGCCAGCGGACTAGCGGGGAGCACAGATACGCAGTATTTT
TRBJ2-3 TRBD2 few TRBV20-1 CSARDPRLAGATDTQYF TGCAGTGCTAGAGATCCCAGACTAGCGGGGGCCACTGATACGCAGTATTTT
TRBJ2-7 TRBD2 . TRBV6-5 CASHGGAEQYF TGTGCCAGCCACGGGGGGGCCGAGCAGTACTTC
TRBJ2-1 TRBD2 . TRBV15 CATSRDLTGGLNEQFF TGTGCCACCAGCAGAGATTTAACGGGGGGGCTTAATGAGCAGTTCTTC
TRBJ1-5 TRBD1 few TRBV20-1 CSARAGTGAQPQHF TGCAGTGCTAGAGCCGGAACAGGGGCACAGCCCCAGCATTTT
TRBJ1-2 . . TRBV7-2 CTSSPPQGLGGYTF TGTACCAGCAGCCCTCCACAGGGATTGGGCGGCTACACCTTC
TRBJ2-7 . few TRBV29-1 CSVHNTGSSYNEQYF TGCAGCGTCCACAACACAGGGAGCTCCTACAATGAGCAGTACTTC
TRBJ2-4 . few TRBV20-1 CSARVGARPDSQYF TGCAGTGCTAGAGTTGGGGCAAGGCCGGACTCTCAGTACTTC
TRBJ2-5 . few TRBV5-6 CASSPQGLQETQYF TGTGCCAGCAGCCCCCAGGGCCTACAAGAGACCCAGTACTTC
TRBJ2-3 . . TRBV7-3 CASSPGGSVDTQYF TGTGCCAGCAGCCCAGGGGGGAGTGTAGATACGCAGTATTTT
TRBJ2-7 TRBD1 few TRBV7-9 CASSTGTVNEYF TGTGCCAGCAGCACCGGGACAGTCAATGAGTACTTC
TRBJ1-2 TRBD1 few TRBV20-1 CSASQTGGRYGYTF TGCAGTGCCTCACAGACAGGGGGACGGTATGGCTACACCTTC
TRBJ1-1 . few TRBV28 CASTGYGGGGSGTEAFF TGTGCCAGCACTGGGTACGGCGGCGGGGGTAGTGGCACTGAAGCTTTCTTT
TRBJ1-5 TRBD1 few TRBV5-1 CASSGTGGQPQHF TGCGCCAGCAGCGGTACAGGGGGACAGCCCCAGCATTTT
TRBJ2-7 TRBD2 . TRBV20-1 CSAPRTSGPSYEQYF TGCAGTGCCCCAAGGACTAGCGGTCCTTCCTACGAGCAGTACTTC
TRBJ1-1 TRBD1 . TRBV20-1 CSARLTGETEAFF TGCAGTGCTAGATTAACAGGGGAAACTGAAGCTTTCTTT
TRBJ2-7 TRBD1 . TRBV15 CATSLTRGPTYEQYF TGTGCCACCAGCTTAACCAGGGGGCCGACCTACGAGCAGTACTTC
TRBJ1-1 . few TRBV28 CATNILGTNINTEAFF TGTGCCACAAATATCCTGGGAACAAACATAAACACTGAAGCTTTCTTT
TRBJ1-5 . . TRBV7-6 CASSLERSGLPQPQHF TGTGCCAGCAGCTTAGAGCGGTCAGGCCTCCCTCAGCCCCAGCATTTT
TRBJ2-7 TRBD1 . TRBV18 CASSPPDGTGPYEQYF TGTGCCAGCTCACCACCGGATGGGACAGGGCCCTACGAGCAGTACTTC
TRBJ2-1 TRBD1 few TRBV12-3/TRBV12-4 CATRTGSYNEQFF TGTGCCACCCGGACAGGGTCCTACAATGAGCAGTTCTTC
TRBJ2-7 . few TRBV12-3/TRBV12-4 CASSFGRRVVHEQYF TGTGCCAGCAGTTTTGGTCGCAGGGTAGTACACGAGCAGTACTTC
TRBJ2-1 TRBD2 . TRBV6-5 CASSRFGTSGGAEQFF TGTGCCAGCAGTAGATTCGGGACTAGCGGGGGGGCTGAGCAGTTCTTC
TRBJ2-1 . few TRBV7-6 CASSLGGSVSSNEQFF TGTGCCAGCAGCTTAGGTGGCAGCGTCTCAAGTAATGAGCAGTTCTTC
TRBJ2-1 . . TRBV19 CVSTPGRGEQFF TGTGTCAGTACTCCAGGGCGGGGTGAGCAGTTCTTC
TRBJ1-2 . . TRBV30 CAGSVGGYGYTF TGTGCCGGGAGTGTAGGAGGGTATGGCTACACCTTC
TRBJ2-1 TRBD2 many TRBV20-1 CSASGGAYNEQFF TGCAGTGCTAGCGGGGGGGCTTACAATGAGCAGTTCTTC
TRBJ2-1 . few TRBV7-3 CASSPPGSKEQFF TGTGCCAGCAGCCCCCCCGGTTCGAAGGAGCAGTTCTTC
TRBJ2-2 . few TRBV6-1 CASSEFVGTGVGAGELFF TGTGCCAGCAGTGAATTTGTGGGTACAGGTGTAGGGGCCGGGGAGCTGTTTTTT
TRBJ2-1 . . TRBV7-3 CAGSSQPGTIFYNEQFF TGTGCCGGCAGCTCTCAGCCCGGGACGATCTTCTACAATGAGCAGTTCTTC
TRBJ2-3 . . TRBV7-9 CASSSSRGVGYF TGTGCCAGCAGCTCGTCGAGGGGTGTGGGGTATTTT